Presented here are 8 T cell receptor beta chains from one specimen sequenced in a study of T-cell memory formation after mild COVID-19. TCRdb fed the 5' RACE reads into MiXCR, producing one record per CDR3 protein. The sample holds fewer than 250,000 distinct CDR3 sequences, 15% seen once. The sample taken for sequencing was PBMCs or a T cell subset sorted from them (not recorded which). These receptors originate from an adult woman who had mild COVID-19 (a few samples of this study predate the infection). Cell type and time point are not known.

This clonotype came up a few times. The chain employs TRBV18 and TRBJ2-7, with 10 bases aligning to TRBD2. Germline V gives CDR1 KGHSH, CDR2 LQKENI. The CDR3 is 16 residues long. V lost 3 bases and J lost 2; bases outside the gene matches: 7. Here the CDR3 DNA reads TGTGCCAGCTCACCCGGGCTAGCGGGGGTGCCCTACGAGCAGTACTTC. Its translation: CASSPGLAGVPYEQYF.

The rearrangement joins TRBV27 to TRBJ1-1; D call uncertain. V was pared by 5 bases and J by 1 base, with 11 bases between. The CDR3 sequence is 14 residues long. Germline V gives CDR1 MNHEY, CDR2 SMNVEV (reference sequence). The CDR3 here is CASSPATRNTEAFF. DNA of the CDR3: TGTGCCAGCAGTCCCGCGACTCGGAACACTGAAGCTTTCTTT.

This clonotype was detected only a few times. The CDR3 DNA reads as TGTGCCAGCAGCCCTGGGAGGAGCGCCGAGCAGTACTTC. Translated, it gives CASSPGRSAEQYF. This sequence joins TRBV7-6 and TRBJ2-7; D may be TRBD2 (6 bases). The germline V gene has CDR1 SGHVS and CDR2 FNYEAQ. This CDR3 is 13 amino acids long. V gave up 5 bases and J gave up 6 bases, with 14 bases separating them.

The chain recombines TRBV29-1 with TRBJ2-7, with 10 nucleotides matching TRBD2. The V gene end was trimmed by 5 bases and the J gene end by 5 bases; junction bases not matched to a gene: 15. The CDR3 spans 16 residues. Germline loops: CDR1 SQVTM, CDR2 ANQGSEA. Here the CDR3 reads CSVSRATSGSANEQYF. The CDR3 bases are TGCAGCGTTTCGAGGGCGACTAGCGGGTCAGCTAACGAGCAGTACTTC.

The V call is TRBV7-2, the J call TRBJ2-3; 12 nucleotides match TRBD2. The junction had 6 bases not matched to a gene; V was cut back by 5 bases and J by 6 bases. The CDR3 length is 15 residues. CDR1 and CDR2 (germline): SGHTA, FQGNSA. CDR3: CASSASGGAYDTQYF. CDR3 sequence (DNA): TGTGCCAGCAGCGCTAGCGGGGGGGCCTACGATACGCAGTATTTT.

Ten or more counts support this clonotype. This chain links TRBV7-2 with TRBJ1-6, with a weak D call TRBD1 (5 bases). Looked up from germline, CDR1 is SGHTA and CDR2 is FQGNSA. The germline V and J ends were trimmed by 0 bases and 1 base, with 7 bases remaining between them. This CDR3 contains 16 residues. CDR3 in DNA: TGTGCCAGCAGCTTAGCCTCAGGGTCCTATAATTCACCCCTCCACTTT. This gives the protein CASSLASGSYNSPLHF.

This clonotype showed up just a few times. This chain joins TRBV4-2 and TRBJ2-5; 9 bases line up with TRBD2. CDR3 length: 17 residues. Trimming removed 1 base from V and 0 bases from J; junction bases left unmatched: 6. Germline V CDR1 and CDR2: LGHNA, YNFKEQ. The DNA of the CDR3 is TGTGCCAGCAGCCAAGGACAGAGACTAGCGGACCAAGAGACCCAGTACTTC. It codes for CASSQGQRLADQETQYF.

J is TRBJ2-7 and V is TRBV5-5; 9 bases line up with TRBD1. Germline V gene data show CDR1 as SGHKS and CDR2 as YYEKEE (reference sequence). With 5 bases clipped from V and 1 base from J, the junction kept 7 bases outside the gene matches. The CDR3 is made up of 15 amino acids. This chain's CDR3 is CASRPGTGTSYEQYF. CDR3 DNA sequence: TGTGCCAGCAGACCGGGGACAGGGACTTCCTACGAGCAGTACTTC.